This T cell receptor beta chain is from a study of neoadjuvant anti-PD-1 for oral cavity cancer. About the study: Patients without progression got a fourth dose around day 43. Findings and caveats of the study: Only three patients per response group were TCR-analyzed; validation needed. Higher pretreatment blood Treg/Th17 ratios correlated with higher pretreatment blood and lower post-treatment tumor TCRbeta clonality.

Time point specified: after neoadjuvant nivolumab, at surgical resection. Concerning this clone itself: As yet, its antigen is unknown.

Only in-frame clones appear in the TCRdb table, and some are missing; sequencing was by immunoSEQ multiplex PCR. The table lists over 10,000 clones, 60% to 80% of them singletons. The CDR3 has 15 amino acids. Germline V gene lookup returns CDR1 SGHDT and CDR2 YYEEEE. Deletions cut 4 bases from V and 1 base from J, with 13 bases between. The sample was PBMCs, taken after nivolumab (anti-PD-1) treatment. The rearrangement links TRBV5-6 to TRBJ2-3, with D tentatively TRBD2 (7 bases). This TCR was recovered from a person between 35 and 79 years old with oral cavity squamous cell carcinoma. CDR3 in DNA: TGTGCCAGCAGCCTAAGGGGGGGCCGCACAGATACGCAGTATTTT. It translates to CASSLRGGRTDTQYF.